The clone carrying this T cell receptor (beta chain) has a handful of counts. The antigen is unknown. V lost 0 bases and J lost 0, with 13 bases in between. The germline CDR1 and CDR2 sequences are SGHRS and YFSETQ. The CDR3 totals 17 residues. Overall study findings and caveats: The larger-cohort validation was restricted to a single TCR beta V-J rearrangement rather than whole repertoires. The TCR gene usage of tumor memory CD4+ T cells clustered together with blood and lymph node memory CD4+ cells and with lymph node naive CD4+ cells. Tumor-infiltrating Treg TCR alpha and beta sequences overlapped most with tumor naive CD4+ T cells, then blood naive.

Semi-nested PCR with Nested Universal Primer A followed constant-region reverse priming of full-length variable regions. Via MiXCR, TCRdb re-called the 5' RACE reads, giving one row per CDR3 protein. The repertoire holds tens of thousands of distinct CDR3 sequences, with 28% as singletons. The sequence was obtained from a female donor with breast cancer. This chain uses TRBV5-1 with TRBJ2-1; D uncertain. The sequencing sample was made of naive CD4+ T cells sorted from blood. Documented subset: naive CD4+ T cells, CD4+CD45RA+CD25-. Here the CDR3 DNA reads TGCGCCAGCAGCTTGGGGTCCTTACTGAGCTCCTACAATGAGCAGTTCTTC. Translation gives CASSLGSLLSSYNEQFF.